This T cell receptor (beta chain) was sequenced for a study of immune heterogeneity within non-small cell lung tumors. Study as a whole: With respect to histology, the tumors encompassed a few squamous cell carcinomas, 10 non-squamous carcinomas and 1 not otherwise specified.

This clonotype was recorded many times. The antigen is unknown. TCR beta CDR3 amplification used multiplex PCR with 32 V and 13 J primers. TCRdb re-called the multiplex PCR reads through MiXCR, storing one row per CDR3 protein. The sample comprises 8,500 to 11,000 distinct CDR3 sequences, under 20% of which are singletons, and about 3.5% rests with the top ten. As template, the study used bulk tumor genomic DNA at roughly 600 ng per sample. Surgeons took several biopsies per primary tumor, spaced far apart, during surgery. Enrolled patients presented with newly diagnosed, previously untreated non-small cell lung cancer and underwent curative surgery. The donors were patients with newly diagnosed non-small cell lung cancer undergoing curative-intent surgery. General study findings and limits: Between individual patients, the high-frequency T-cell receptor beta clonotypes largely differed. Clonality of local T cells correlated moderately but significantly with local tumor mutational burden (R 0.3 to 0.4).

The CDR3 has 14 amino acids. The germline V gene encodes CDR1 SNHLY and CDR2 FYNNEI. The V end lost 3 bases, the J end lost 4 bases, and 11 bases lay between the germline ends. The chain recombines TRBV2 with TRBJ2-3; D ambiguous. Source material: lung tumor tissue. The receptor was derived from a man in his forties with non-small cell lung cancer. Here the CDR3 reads CASSDEVWADTQYF. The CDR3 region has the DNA TGTGCCAGCAGTGATGAGGTTTGGGCAGATACGCAGTATTTT.